This is a list of T cell receptor beta chains from one sample in a study of blood T cell repertoires in COVID-19. Measured with immunoSEQ multiplex PCR; TCRdb has only the in-frame clones, and not every one. This table holds roughly 210,000 clones, 88% found once. The sample was peripheral blood. The receptors derive from a man in his sixties or seventies with acute or convalescent COVID-19. CDR3s include the opening cysteine and the closing phenylalanine or tryptophan. The D gene is left open where the match is weak. Size is omitted from some rows. Given values are once, few, many or a class for expanded clones.

abundance: once
j_gene: TRBJ2-1
v_gene: TRBV7-2
d_gene: NA
CDR3nt: TGTGCCAGCAGCTTAGCGTTGTCCACCGGCAATGAGCAGTTCTTC
CDR3aa: CASSLALSTGNEQFF

abundance: NA
j_gene: TRBJ1-4
v_gene: TRBV3-1/TRBV3-2
d_gene: NA
CDR3nt: TGTGCCAGCAGCCAACCCGCGGGCGGTGCAACTAATGAAAAACTGTTTTTT
CDR3aa: CASSQPAGGATNEKLFF

abundance: NA
j_gene: TRBJ2-1
v_gene: TRBV3-1/TRBV3-2
d_gene: NA
CDR3nt: TGTGCCAGCAGCCCCCCTTGCAGGAGGTATAAAGAGCAGTTCTTC
CDR3aa: CASSPPCRRYKEQFF

abundance: NA
j_gene: TRBJ1-4
v_gene: TRBV5-5
d_gene: NA
CDR3nt: TGTGCCAGCAGCTTGGGCGCGGTTGAGGGAGAAAAACTGTTTTTT
CDR3aa: CASSLGAVEGEKLFF

abundance: NA
j_gene: TRBJ2-3
v_gene: TRBV29-1
d_gene: NA
CDR3nt: TGCAGCGTTGAAGGAAGAGTAGCTAGCCCTTCTGCAGATACGCAGTATTTT
CDR3aa: CSVEGRVASPSADTQYF

abundance: NA
j_gene: TRBJ2-7
v_gene: TRBV11-1
d_gene: TRBD1
CDR3nt: TGTGCCAGCAGCTTACAACAGGGGGCGGCCTACGAGCAGTACTTC
CDR3aa: CASSLQQGAAYEQYF

abundance: NA
j_gene: TRBJ2-3
v_gene: TRBV9
d_gene: TRBD1
CDR3nt: TGTGCCAGCAGCGTAGGGACAGGGCCAAGCACAGATACGCAGTATTTT
CDR3aa: CASSVGTGPSTDTQYF

abundance: NA
j_gene: TRBJ2-1
v_gene: TRBV9
d_gene: NA
CDR3nt: TGTGCCAGCAGCGCCCAGTCAGCGGAAAGCTCCTACAATGAGCAGTTCTTC
CDR3aa: CASSAQSAESSYNEQFF

abundance: NA
j_gene: TRBJ2-7
v_gene: TRBV27
d_gene: NA
CDR3nt: TGTGCCAGCAGGTTTCTAGCGAGCGACGAGCAGTACTTC
CDR3aa: CASRFLASDEQYF

abundance: NA
j_gene: TRBJ2-1
v_gene: TRBV14
d_gene: TRBD1
CDR3nt: TGTGCCAGCAGCCAAATAGGACAGGGTGAGCAGTTCTTC
CDR3aa: CASSQIGQGEQFF

abundance: NA
j_gene: TRBJ1-1
v_gene: TRBV7-9
d_gene: TRBD1
CDR3nt: TGTGCCAGCAGCCACAAACAGGGGGTAGTTTCTGACACTGAAGCTTTCTTT
CDR3aa: CASSHKQGVVSDTEAFF

abundance: NA
j_gene: TRBJ2-7
v_gene: TRBV9
d_gene: TRBD2
CDR3nt: TGTGCCAGCAGCGTAGATTTTGGTGGGAGGGACGAGCAGTACTTC
CDR3aa: CASSVDFGGRDEQYF

abundance: NA
j_gene: TRBJ1-1
v_gene: TRBV5-8
d_gene: NA
CDR3nt: TGTGCCAGCAGCTTGGGGACAGATCAGGCTGAAGCTTTCTTT
CDR3aa: CASSLGTDQAEAFF

abundance: NA
j_gene: TRBJ1-2
v_gene: TRBV7-9
d_gene: NA
CDR3nt: TGTGCCAGCAGCTCGGACAGTACGGCAAGCACCTTC
CDR3aa: CASSSDSTASTF

abundance: NA
j_gene: TRBJ2-7
v_gene: TRBV3-1/TRBV3-2
d_gene: TRBD2
CDR3nt: TGTGCCAGCAGCCAAGCGGGGGGCTCCTACGAGCAGTACTTC
CDR3aa: CASSQAGGSYEQYF

abundance: NA
j_gene: TRBJ2-7
v_gene: TRBV28
d_gene: TRBD2
CDR3nt: TGTGCCAGCACCTTTTCATCCGGGGGGTCTTACTCCTACGAGCAGTACTTC
CDR3aa: CASTFSSGGSYSYEQYF

abundance: NA
j_gene: TRBJ1-1
v_gene: TRBV28
d_gene: NA
CDR3nt: TGTGCCAGCAGTTCCCAGGGGTTGAACACTGAAGCTTTCTTT
CDR3aa: CASSSQGLNTEAFF

abundance: NA
j_gene: TRBJ2-5
v_gene: TRBV3-1/TRBV3-2
d_gene: TRBD2
CDR3nt: TGTGCCAGCAGCCTACTAGCGGCCCAAGAGACCCAGTACTTC
CDR3aa: CASSLLAAQETQYF

abundance: NA
j_gene: TRBJ2-2
v_gene: TRBV5-1
d_gene: TRBD1
CDR3nt: TGCGCCAGCAGCCCACCCCTACAGGGGTACGGGGAGCTGTTTTTT
CDR3aa: CASSPPLQGYGELFF

abundance: NA
j_gene: TRBJ2-5
v_gene: TRBV29-1
d_gene: TRBD2
CDR3nt: TGCAGCGTCACCGGGACTAGCGGTGGGTCAAGGACCCAGTACTTC
CDR3aa: CSVTGTSGGSRTQYF

abundance: NA
j_gene: TRBJ2-4
v_gene: TRBV5-4
d_gene: NA
CDR3nt: TGTGCCAGCAGCTCACCAGTGGCCAAAAACATTCAGTACTTC
CDR3aa: CASSSPVAKNIQYF

abundance: NA
j_gene: TRBJ2-3
v_gene: TRBV5-1
d_gene: NA
CDR3nt: TGCGCCAGCAGCTTGGAGCGGGTTACAGATACGCAGTATTTT
CDR3aa: CASSLERVTDTQYF

abundance: NA
j_gene: TRBJ2-5
v_gene: TRBV6-2/TRBV6-3
d_gene: NA
CDR3nt: TGTGCCAGCAGTTTAGCGGAACAAGAGACCCAGTACTTC
CDR3aa: CASSLAEQETQYF

abundance: NA
j_gene: TRBJ2-7
v_gene: TRBV5-5
d_gene: TRBD1
CDR3nt: TGTGCCAGCAGCTCGCGGACAGGACCTTTTGGTGACGAGCAGTACTTC
CDR3aa: CASSSRTGPFGDEQYF

abundance: NA
j_gene: TRBJ2-1
v_gene: TRBV3-1/TRBV3-2
d_gene: TRBD1
CDR3nt: TGTGCCAGCAGCCCCCGACAGGGGGCAGGGTACAATGAGCAGTTCTTC
CDR3aa: CASSPRQGAGYNEQFF

abundance: NA
j_gene: TRBJ2-2
v_gene: TRBV12-3/TRBV12-4
d_gene: NA
CDR3nt: TGTGCCAGCAGAACCTACGGTACCGGGGAGCTGTTTTTT
CDR3aa: CASRTYGTGELFF

abundance: NA
j_gene: TRBJ1-6
v_gene: TRBV28
d_gene: TRBD1
CDR3nt: TGTGCCAGCAGTGCAGGGGGCGCGGGCAATTCACCCCTCCACTTT
CDR3aa: CASSAGGAGNSPLHF

abundance: NA
j_gene: TRBJ2-3
v_gene: TRBV4-2
d_gene: NA
CDR3nt: TGTGCCAGCAGCCAAGGGGGGGCTAGCGGCCGCACAGATACGCAGTATTTT
CDR3aa: CASSQGGASGRTDTQYF

abundance: NA
j_gene: TRBJ2-1
v_gene: TRBV27
d_gene: TRBD2
CDR3nt: TGTGCCAGCAAGACTAGCGGGGGGATCGGGCAGTTCTTC
CDR3aa: CASKTSGGIGQFF

abundance: NA
j_gene: TRBJ2-1
v_gene: TRBV7-9
d_gene: TRBD2
CDR3nt: TGTGCCAGCAGCTTAGCAGCTAGCGGCAGTCAGTTCTTC
CDR3aa: CASSLAASGSQFF

abundance: NA
j_gene: TRBJ2-5
v_gene: TRBV5-1
d_gene: TRBD1
CDR3nt: TGCGCCAGCTGGACAGGGTTAATTTTGGAGACCCAGTACTTC
CDR3aa: CASWTGLILETQYF

abundance: NA
j_gene: TRBJ2-1
v_gene: TRBV19
d_gene: NA
CDR3nt: TGTGCCAGTAGTATTGGTAGCGGCGAGTACAATGAGCAGTTCTTC
CDR3aa: CASSIGSGEYNEQFF

abundance: NA
j_gene: TRBJ1-2
v_gene: TRBV28
d_gene: NA
CDR3nt: TGTGCCAGCAGTTCTAAGGGAGGCTATGGCTACACCTTC
CDR3aa: CASSSKGGYGYTF

abundance: NA
j_gene: TRBJ2-7
v_gene: TRBV5-4
d_gene: NA
CDR3nt: TGTGCCAGCAGCTTCACCACCGGCGGAACCTACGAGCAGTACTTC
CDR3aa: CASSFTTGGTYEQYF

abundance: NA
j_gene: TRBJ1-1
v_gene: TRBV4-3
d_gene: NA
CDR3nt: TGCGCCAGCAGCCAAGATACAGAGAACACTGAAGCTTTCTTT
CDR3aa: CASSQDTENTEAFF

abundance: NA
j_gene: TRBJ2-7
v_gene: TRBV27
d_gene: NA
CDR3nt: TGTGCCAGCGGATTCCAGGGATACTACGAGCAGTACTTC
CDR3aa: CASGFQGYYEQYF

abundance: NA
j_gene: TRBJ2-3
v_gene: TRBV5-1
d_gene: NA
CDR3nt: TGCGCCAGCAGCCCCCAACTAGGGGATACGCAGTATTTT
CDR3aa: CASSPQLGDTQYF

abundance: NA
j_gene: TRBJ1-5
v_gene: TRBV5-5
d_gene: NA
CDR3nt: TGTGCCAGCAGCTTGTACTATAGCAATCAGCCCCAGCATTTT
CDR3aa: CASSLYYSNQPQHF

abundance: NA
j_gene: TRBJ1-5
v_gene: TRBV4-3
d_gene: NA
CDR3nt: TGCGCCAGCAGCCAAGAGAACCGGTATCAGCCCCAGCATTTT
CDR3aa: CASSQENRYQPQHF

abundance: NA
j_gene: TRBJ1-1
v_gene: TRBV19
d_gene: TRBD1
CDR3nt: TGTGCCAGTAGTGCCGGGACAGCGAACACTGAAGCTTTCTTT
CDR3aa: CASSAGTANTEAFF

abundance: NA
j_gene: TRBJ1-5
v_gene: TRBV10-3
d_gene: NA
CDR3nt: TGTGCCATCAGTGAGTACGGGTCCGACAATCAGCCCCAGCATTTT
CDR3aa: CAISEYGSDNQPQHF

abundance: few
j_gene: TRBJ1-5
v_gene: TRBV30
d_gene: TRBD1
CDR3nt: TGTGCCTGGAGTAGACAGGGTACGAGCAATCAGCCCCAGCATTTT
CDR3aa: CAWSRQGTSNQPQHF

abundance: NA
j_gene: TRBJ1-4
v_gene: TRBV7-9
d_gene: TRBD1
CDR3nt: TGTGCCAGCAGCGAATCGGGGACAGGGGGGAATGAAAAACTGTTTTTT
CDR3aa: CASSESGTGGNEKLFF

abundance: NA
j_gene: TRBJ2-1
v_gene: TRBV4-1
d_gene: TRBD1
CDR3nt: TGCGCCAGCAGCCATCCCAGGACAGGGAACAACAATGAGCAGTTCTTC
CDR3aa: CASSHPRTGNNNEQFF

abundance: NA
j_gene: TRBJ1-5
v_gene: TRBV11-2
d_gene: TRBD1
CDR3nt: TGTGCCAGCAGCTTAACAGGGGATAGCAATCAGCCCCAGCATTTT
CDR3aa: CASSLTGDSNQPQHF

abundance: NA
j_gene: TRBJ1-2
v_gene: TRBV28
d_gene: TRBD1
CDR3nt: TGTGCCAGCAGAGCCGGGACAGGGGGCTATGGCTACACCTTC
CDR3aa: CASRAGTGGYGYTF

abundance: NA
j_gene: TRBJ1-3
v_gene: TRBV5-1
d_gene: NA
CDR3nt: TGCGCCAGCAGCTTGGCCGGGTACGGAAACACCATATATTTT
CDR3aa: CASSLAGYGNTIYF

abundance: NA
j_gene: TRBJ1-5
v_gene: TRBV12-3/TRBV12-4
d_gene: NA
CDR3nt: TGTGCCAGCAGTAGAGACGGGTATCAGCCCCAGCATTTT
CDR3aa: CASSRDGYQPQHF

abundance: NA
j_gene: TRBJ1-1
v_gene: TRBV28
d_gene: NA
CDR3nt: TGTGCCAGCCGGGGAGGGGACAAGAACACTGAAGCTTTCTTT
CDR3aa: CASRGGDKNTEAFF

abundance: NA
j_gene: TRBJ1-1
v_gene: TRBV2
d_gene: TRBD1
CDR3nt: TGTGCCAGCACCTTCATGACAGGGGGCTATGGTGAAGCTTTCTTT
CDR3aa: CASTFMTGGYGEAFF

abundance: NA
j_gene: TRBJ2-5
v_gene: TRBV7-3
d_gene: NA
CDR3nt: TGTGCCAGCAGCCCGCTTGGCCAGGACCAAGAGACCCAGTACTTC
CDR3aa: CASSPLGQDQETQYF

abundance: NA
j_gene: TRBJ1-5
v_gene: TRBV12-3/TRBV12-4
d_gene: TRBD1
CDR3nt: TGTGCCAGCAGTTTCGGACAGGGTCAGCCCCAGCATTTT
CDR3aa: CASSFGQGQPQHF